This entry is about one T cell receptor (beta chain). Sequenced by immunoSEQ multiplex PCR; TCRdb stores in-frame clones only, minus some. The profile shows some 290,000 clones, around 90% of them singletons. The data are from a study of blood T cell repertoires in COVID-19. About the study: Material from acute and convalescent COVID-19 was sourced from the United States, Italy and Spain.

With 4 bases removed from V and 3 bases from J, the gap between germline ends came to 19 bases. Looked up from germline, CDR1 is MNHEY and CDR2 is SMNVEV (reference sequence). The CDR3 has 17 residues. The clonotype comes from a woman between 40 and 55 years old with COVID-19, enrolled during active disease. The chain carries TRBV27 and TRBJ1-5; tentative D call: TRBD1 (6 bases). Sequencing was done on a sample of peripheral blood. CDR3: CASSSILQGIYNQPQHF. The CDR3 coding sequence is TGTGCCAGCAGTTCAATCCTTCAGGGGATCTACAATCAGCCCCAGCATTTT.